Presented here are 27 T cell receptor beta chains from one specimen sequenced in a study of beta chain features in type 1 diabetes. Every bit of the isolated RNA underwent reverse transcription, so sequencing read expressed TCRB transcripts. Only in-frame clones appear in the TCRdb table, and some are missing; sequencing was by immunoSEQ multiplex PCR. The sample lists 150,000 to 190,000 clones, 8.1% occurring once. The sequenced sample consisted of central memory CD4+ T cells from blood. The receptor source for this set is a man younger than 35 in good health.

This chain links TRBV10-3 with TRBJ1-2, with unresolved D. Germline V gives CDR1 ENHRY, CDR2 SYGVKD. The germline V and J ends were trimmed by 5 bases and 5 bases, with 9 bases remaining between them. The CDR3 has 12 amino acids. The chain's CDR3 is CAISTDSYGYTF. The CDR3 coding sequence is TGTGCCATCAGTACTGATTCATATGGCTACACCTTC.

The chain recombines TRBV18 with TRBJ2-7; 9 nucleotides match TRBD1. The J segment lost 4 bases and the V segment lost 6 bases, leaving 10 bases of the junction unmatched. The CDR3 has 15 amino acids. Per the germline V gene, CDR1 is KGHSH and CDR2 is LQKENI. The CDR3 loop reads CASSLGPGQGYEQYF. In nucleotides, the CDR3 is TGTGCCAGCTCCTTGGGCCCGGGACAGGGTTACGAGCAGTACTTC.

The chain recombines TRBV2 with TRBJ1-4, with 7 bases identical to TRBD1. The germline gives CDR1 SNHLY, CDR2 FYNNEI. The CDR3 has 14 amino acids. J gave up 8 bases and V 1 base, and 4 bases lay outside the gene matches. CDR3 loop: CASSEDRGGEKLFF. DNA for the CDR3: TGTGCCAGCAGTGAAGACAGGGGTGGGGAAAAACTGTTTTTT. Full variable domain (missing parts from reference TRBV2 and TRBJ1-4): EPEVTQTPSHQVTQMGQEVILRCVPISNHLYFYWYRQILGQKVEFLVSFYNNEISEKSEIFDDQFSVERPDGSNFTLKIRSTKLEDSAMYFCASSEDRGGEKLFFGSGTQLSVL.

This clone was counted a few times. The rearrangement joins TRBV2 to TRBJ2-7; TRBD1 aligns across 10 bases. The V segment lost 6 bases and the J segment 2 bases; nucleotides outside the gene matches: 1. This CDR3 region has 13 residues. CDR1 and CDR2 from the germline V gene are SNHLY and FYNNEI. The CDR3 region is CASRGTGAYEQYF. CDR3 sequence (DNA): TGTGCCAGCAGGGGGACAGGGGCCTACGAGCAGTACTTC.

This clone has just a few counts. The V gene is TRBV5-4, the J gene TRBJ2-5; 7 bases align to TRBD1. The CDR3 runs to 15 residues. V lost 1 base and J lost 5; bases outside the gene matches: 8. Germline loops: CDR1 SGHNT, CDR2 YYREEE (reference sequence). This chain's CDR3 is CASSLLDRSRETQYF. In nucleotides, the CDR3 is TGTGCCAGCAGCTTGTTGGACAGGAGCCGGGAGACCCAGTACTTC.

The chain employs TRBV5-1 and TRBJ1-5, with a possible D match to TRBD1 (5 bases). The CDR3 contains 15 residues. Germline V lookup: CDR1 SGHRS, CDR2 YFSETQ. The V end was cut by 0 bases, the J end by 7 bases, with 14 bases between. For the CDR3, the DNA is TGCGCCAGCAGCTTGGCGGGGGGTAGGGAACAGCCCCAGCATTTT. Its protein product is CASSLAGGREQPQHF.

The chain couples TRBV7-3 to TRBJ2-7, with D possibly matching TRBD2 (5 bases). Trimming took off 5 bases at V and 5 bases at J, with 13 bases between the two ends. Germline V lookup: CDR1 SGHTA, CDR2 FQGTGA. The CDR3 has 13 residues. In DNA form, the CDR3 reads TGTGCCAGCAGCCTAAGTACTAGTAACGAGCAGTACTTC. As protein: CASSLSTSNEQYF.

The chain combines TRBV4-2 with TRBJ2-1, with TRBD2 matching over 10 bases. There are 16 residues in the CDR3. CDR1 is LGHNA, CDR2 YNFKEQ, per germline. Trimming at V came to 4 bases and at J to 6 bases, leaving 9 bases not matched to a gene. The CDR3 is CASSRSGTSAFNEQFF. The CDR3 nucleotides read TGTGCCAGCAGCCGTTCCGGGACTAGCGCCTTCAATGAGCAGTTCTTC.

This clone came up a few times. The V and J genes are TRBV5-1 and TRBJ1-1; possibly TRBD1 for D (6 bases). This CDR3 is built from 15 residues. V was shortened by 4 bases and J by 7 bases, with 20 bases between the two germline ends. Germline CDR1 and CDR2: SGHRS and YFSETQ. The CDR3 loop reads CASSREGGSVIEAFF. CDR3 DNA: TGCGCCAGCAGCCGGGAGGGGGGCTCGGTTATTGAAGCTTTCTTT.

This clone came up a few times. Other DNA sequences from this sample encode an identical CDR3 as well. The V call is TRBV7-6, the J call TRBJ1-1; 7 nucleotides agree with TRBD1. V dropped 5 bases and J dropped 2; count of bases not matched to a gene: 2. The germline CDR1 and CDR2 sequences are SGHVS and FNYEAQ. This CDR3 is built from 13 residues. The CDR3 is CASSRDSNTEAFF. CDR3 in DNA: TGTGCCAGCAGCAGGGACAGCAACACTGAAGCTTTCTTT.

This clone was detected only a few times. The rearrangement joins TRBV11-1 to TRBJ2-1; 9 bases are a match to TRBD1. The CDR3 is 15 residues long. From germline, CDR1 is SGHAT and CDR2 FQDESV (reference sequence). V lost 6 bases and J lost 8; bases outside the gene matches: 11. The CDR3 sequence: CASSLTGGKLYEQFF. CDR3 bases: TGTGCCAGCAGTCTTACAGGGGGCAAGCTCTATGAGCAGTTCTTC.

This clone was seen ten or more times. The genes are TRBV15 and TRBJ1-2; perhaps TRBD1 as D (5 bases). V shed 3 bases and J shed 5 bases, with 13 bases lying between them. This CDR3 region has 14 residues. Germline loops: CDR1 LNHNV, CDR2 YYDKDF (reference sequence). The CDR3 protein is CATSSRVSGYGYTF. DNA of the CDR3: TGTGCCACCAGCAGCAGGGTTTCCGGGTATGGCTACACCTTC.

This clone was observed a handful of times. CDR3 nucleotide sequence: TGTGCCATCAGCCCGACAGGGGGTAATGAAAAACTGTTTTTT. Protein product: CAISPTGGNEKLFF. This chain joins TRBV10-3 and TRBJ1-4, with TRBD1 matching over 9 bases. V shed 6 bases, J shed 4 bases, and the junction held 3 bases outside the gene matches. The germline V gene has CDR1 ENHRY and CDR2 SYGVKD. This CDR3 comprises 14 residues.

The V gene is TRBV11-2, the J gene TRBJ2-7; D not certain. CDR1 is SGHAT, CDR2 FQNNGV, per germline. CDR3 length: 14 residues. The V end was cut by 0 bases, the J end by 6 bases, with 12 bases between. In DNA form, the CDR3 reads TGTGCCAGCAGCTTAGATTTTACTTGGGCCGAGCAGTACTTC. It encodes CASSLDFTWAEQYF.

V usage is TRBV5-5 and J usage is TRBJ2-5, with a weak D call TRBD1 (6 bases). Trimming pared 2 bases from V and 1 base from J, leaving 12 bases between. This CDR3 has 15 amino acids. Germline V lookup: CDR1 SGHKS, CDR2 YYEKEE (reference sequence). CDR3 region: CASSFIQGFQETQYF. CDR3 DNA sequence: TGTGCCAGCAGCTTCATACAGGGATTCCAAGAGACCCAGTACTTC. The variable domain in full, completed from reference TRBV5-5 and TRBJ2-5, reads DAGVTQSPTHLIKTRGQQVTLRCSPISGHKSVSWYQQVLGQGPQFIFQYYEKEERGRGNFPDRFSARQFPNYSSELNVNALLLGDSALYLCASSFIQGFQETQYFGPGTRLLVL.

Here the CDR3 reads CASSQIPAAGYEQYF. In DNA, the CDR3 is TGTGCCAGCAGCCAAATCCCGGCCGCGGGGTACGAGCAGTACTTC. The V and J genes are TRBV7-2 and TRBJ2-7, with a weak D call TRBD2 (6 bases). The germline gives CDR1 SGHTA, CDR2 FQGNSA. There are 15 residues in the CDR3. V shed 5 bases and J shed 4 bases, with 18 bases lying between them.

The V call is TRBV7-8, the J call TRBJ2-2; TRBD1 agrees at 9 bases. The V and J ends lost 0 bases and 6 bases, in that order; junction bases with no gene match: 2. Germline CDR1 is SGHVS and CDR2 is FQNEAQ. The CDR3 is 15 residues long. The CDR3 loop is CASSLAGTGSGELFF. CDR3 coding DNA: TGTGCCAGCAGCTTAGCCGGGACAGGGTCCGGGGAGCTGTTTTTT.

V is TRBV4-1 and J is TRBJ2-5, with D perhaps TRBD1 (6 bases). Looked up from germline, CDR1 is MGHRA and CDR2 is YSYEKL. The germline V and J ends were trimmed by 5 bases and 2 bases, with 12 bases remaining between them. CDR3 length: 14 amino acids. The CDR3: CASSLGAQQETQYF. The CDR3, as DNA: TGCGCCAGCAGCTTGGGGGCCCAGCAAGAGACCCAGTACTTC.

This clone was seen ten or more times. The gene calls are TRBV7-9 and TRBJ1-2; 8 bases match TRBD1. This CDR3 is 14 amino acids long. From germline, CDR1 is SEHNR and CDR2 FQNEAQ (reference sequence). The V gene end was trimmed by 3 bases and the J gene end by 7 bases; junction bases not matched to a gene: 7. Here the CDR3 DNA reads TGTGCCAGCAGCTTTCCAGGGGGCACGGGTGGCTACACCTTC. Its protein product is CASSFPGGTGGYTF.

The chain recombines TRBV19 with TRBJ2-7; D may be TRBD2 (6 bases). The CDR3 extends over 13 amino acids. CDR1 is LNHDA, CDR2 SQIVND, per germline (reference sequence). Trimming removed 5 bases at V and 5 bases at J, with 13 bases between. CDR3 coding DNA: TGTGCCAGTAGTCCTATGGGGGGAAACGAGCAGTACTTC. This sequence encodes CASSPMGGNEQYF.

This clone was found a few times. The chain recombines TRBV5-1 with TRBJ2-5, with 8 bases fitting TRBD1. This CDR3 is 14 amino acids long. CDR1 and CDR2 from the germline V gene are SGHRS and YFSETQ. The trim removed 0 bases at V and 9 bases at J, leaving 7 bases unmatched. CDR3 in amino acids: CASSLGQGLAAQYF. The CDR3 coding sequence is TGCGCCAGCAGCTTGGGACAGGGGCTTGCGGCCCAGTACTTC.

This clone has more than one count but fewer than ten. V and J are TRBV7-2 and TRBJ2-5, with a possible D match to TRBD2 (6 bases). V was cut by 5 bases and J by 7 bases, with 11 bases left in between. The CDR3 is 12 residues long. CDR1 and CDR2 from the germline V gene are SGHTA and FQGNSA. The CDR3 DNA sequence: TGTGCCAGCAGCGACGAGGGAGGGACCCAGTACTTC. This translates into CASSDEGGTQYF.

Only a few counts were recorded for this clone. The rearrangement joins TRBV7-9 to TRBJ2-7, with D tentatively TRBD1 (6 bases). Trimming took off 4 bases at V and 2 bases at J, with 15 bases between the two ends. CDR3 length equals 15 residues. Germline CDR1 reads SEHNR; CDR2 reads FQNEAQ (reference sequence). Written as DNA, the CDR3 is TGTGCCAGCAGCTCTATTACAACAGGGACCTACGAGCAGTACTTC. This codes for CASSSITTGTYEQYF.

This clone appeared many times. CDR3 sequence: CASSLGTGRNSPLHF. As DNA, the CDR3 is TGTGCCAGCAGCTTGGGGACAGGAAGAAATTCACCCCTCCACTTT. V usage is TRBV5-4 and J usage is TRBJ1-6; 7 nucleotides match TRBD1. The J segment lost 7 bases and the V segment lost 0 bases, leaving 4 bases of the junction unmatched. Looked up from germline, CDR1 is SGHNT and CDR2 is YYREEE (reference sequence). There are 15 residues in the CDR3.

This clone was detected only a few times. This sequence joins TRBV30 and TRBJ2-1, with TRBD2 identical over 15 bases. CDR3 length: 15 residues. Per the germline V gene, CDR1 is GTSNPN and CDR2 is SVGIG (reference sequence). J was trimmed by 6 bases and V by 5 bases; bases with no gene match: 5. CDR3 amino acids: CAWDGLAGGLNEQFF. CDR3 DNA sequence: TGTGCCTGGGATGGACTAGCGGGGGGGCTCAATGAGCAGTTCTTC.

A few counts support this clone. The rearrangement joins TRBV5-1 to TRBJ2-3, with 8 bases fitting TRBD2. This CDR3 is 14 amino acids long. With V trimmed by 7 bases and J by 6 bases, 10 bases remained unmatched. The germline V gene encodes CDR1 SGHRS and CDR2 YFSETQ. CDR3 DNA sequence: TGCGCCAGCGATCCGAGCGGGAGACGGGATACGCAGTATTTT. Translation: CASDPSGRRDTQYF.

This clone occurred a few times. This chain links TRBV30 with TRBJ2-1, with D possibly being TRBD2 (6 bases). Per germline, CDR1 GTSNPN and CDR2 SVGIG (reference sequence). The CDR3 totals 14 residues. Trimming removed 1 base at V and 5 bases at J, with 12 bases between. This CDR3 is CAWSGLVLHNEQFF. The DNA of the CDR3 is TGTGCCTGGAGTGGACTAGTTTTGCACAATGAGCAGTTCTTC.